A single sample gave rise to the 25 T cell receptor beta chains below, sequenced in a study of blood T cells in healthy people across ages. A second PCR, run for roughly 7 to 12 cycles, used a sample-barcoded 5' primer plus a J-beta primer mix. From the 5' RACE reads, TCRdb called clonotypes with MiXCR, one entry per CDR3 protein. The profile shows approximately 900,000 distinct CDR3 sequences, 48% of them singletons. The sample was blood. These receptors were taken from a man aged 30-40 years in good health.

The CDR3 coding sequence is TGCAGTGCTAGAGATCCCGGGGGCCCAGATACGCAGTATTTT. It translates to CSARDPGGPDTQYF. The V gene is TRBV20-1, the J gene TRBJ2-3, with D possibly called TRBD1 or TRBD2 (6 bases each). Germline CDR1 and CDR2: DFQATT and SNEGSKA (reference sequence). V lost 0 bases to trimming and J lost 4 bases, with 11 bases between them. This CDR3 is built from 14 residues.

This clonotype was seen more than once but under ten times. The chain links TRBV29-1 to TRBJ2-3; 14 bases line up with TRBD2. Germline CDR1 reads SQVTM; CDR2 reads ANQGSEA. Trimming at V came to 6 bases and at J to 2 bases, leaving 10 bases not matched to a gene. The CDR3 covers 17 residues. The CDR3 nucleotides read TGCAGCGTCGCAACCGGGACTAGCGGGGGTCCCACAGATACGCAGTATTTT. Its protein product is CSVATGTSGGPTDTQYF.

The chain is built from TRBV2 and TRBJ2-2; D not resolved. This CDR3 comprises 13 residues. Trimming cost V 7 bases and J 5 bases, with 11 bases left between them. The germline CDR1 and CDR2 sequences are SNHLY and FYNNEI. CDR3 loop: CASTPERTGELFF. The CDR3 nucleotides read TGTGCCAGCACGCCAGAACGGACCGGGGAGCTGTTTTTT.

This sequence joins TRBV20-1 and TRBJ2-5; 11 nucleotides agree with TRBD2. V shed 2 bases, J shed 5 bases, and the junction held 10 bases outside the gene matches. The CDR3 totals 16 residues. The germline CDR1 and CDR2 sequences are DFQATT and SNEGSKA (reference sequence). CDR3 DNA sequence: TGCAGTGCTAGACCTGTACTAGCGGGGGCCCGGGAGACCCAGTACTTC. It is translated as CSARPVLAGARETQYF.

This sequence joins TRBV20-1 and TRBJ2-7; D could derive from TRBD1 or TRBD2 (5 bases each). Per the germline V gene, CDR1 is DFQATT and CDR2 is SNEGSKA (reference sequence). Trimming left V 0 bases short and J 3 bases short, with 12 bases between. The CDR3 covers 14 residues. In DNA form, the CDR3 reads TGCAGTGCTAGAGACGGGACGGAGCTCTACGAGCAGTACTTC. This encodes CSARDGTELYEQYF.

This sequence joins TRBV29-1 and TRBJ1-2; the D is unclear. The CDR3 length is 10 residues. Trimming pared 4 bases from V and 6 bases from J, leaving 6 bases between. Germline-derived CDR1 and CDR2 are SQVTM and ANQGSEA. CDR3 sequence (DNA): TGCAGCGTTGCAGAGGATGGCTACACCTTC. It encodes CSVAEDGYTF.

V gene TRBV20-1 combines with J gene TRBJ2-7, with TRBD1 matching 9 bases. The CDR3 sequence is 15 residues long. Germline assignment: CDR1 DFQATT and CDR2 SNEGSKA (reference sequence). V dropped 3 bases and J dropped 5; count of bases not matched to a gene: 11. The CDR3 here is CSASQPGQGTNEQYF. CDR3 sequence (DNA): TGCAGTGCTAGTCAACCGGGACAGGGTACTAACGAGCAGTACTTC.

The chain couples TRBV4-1 to TRBJ2-3; D is perhaps TRBD1 (5 bases). Per germline, CDR1 MGHRA and CDR2 YSYEKL. This CDR3 region has 17 residues. V lost 4 bases and J lost 6, with 23 bases in between. The CDR3 DNA reads TGCGCCAGCAGCCTTATGGCGGTGGGGCAGAGTTTTGATACGCAGTATTTT. Its translation is CASSLMAVGQSFDTQYF.

The CDR3 is CASSYGLSSTDTQYF. CDR3 bases: TGTGCCAGCAGTTACGGGTTGAGTAGCACAGATACGCAGTATTTT. This chain uses TRBV6-2 or TRBV6-3 with TRBJ2-3; D remains unclear. CDR1 and CDR2 from the germline V gene are MNHEY and SVGEGT. Trimming stripped 2 bases from V and 0 bases from J, with 9 bases between. This CDR3 has 15 amino acids.

V is TRBV7-9 and J is TRBJ1-5, with D possibly being TRBD1 (6 bases). Germline lookup yields CDR1 SEHNR and CDR2 FQNEAQ (reference sequence). This CDR3 is built from 16 residues. The V end was cut by 4 bases, the J end by 2 bases, with 15 bases between. The CDR3 spells CASSSEDRTGNQPQHF. As DNA, the CDR3 is TGTGCCAGCAGCTCCGAAGACAGGACGGGCAATCAGCCCCAGCATTTT.

This clonotype was observed a single time. This chain connects TRBV7-8 to TRBJ1-5, with D maybe TRBD1 (6 bases). Germline-derived CDR1 and CDR2 are SGHVS and FQNEAQ. V was shortened by 2 bases and J by 4 bases, with 18 bases between the two germline ends. This CDR3 comprises 17 residues. CDR3 DNA sequence: TGTGCCAGCAGCTTAACCCGGGACCAGGGGCCAAATCAGCCCCAGCATTTT. Residues: CASSLTRDQGPNQPQHF.

The chain has TRBV6-1 and TRBJ2-7; D is possibly TRBD2 (5 bases). The CDR3 extends over 15 amino acids. CDR1 and CDR2 from the germline V gene are MNHNS and SASEGT. V was cut by 2 bases and J by 7 bases, with 18 bases left in between. The CDR3 is CASSEIRTGWREQYF. CDR3 nucleotides: TGTGCCAGCAGTGAAATTCGAACGGGGTGGAGGGAGCAGTACTTC.

The V and J genes are TRBV4-2 and TRBJ2-2, with 12 bases identical to TRBD2. CDR3 length equals 15 residues. Germline trimming cut 3 bases from V and 8 bases from J; bases unmatched to any gene: 4. CDR1 is LGHNA, CDR2 YNFKEQ, per germline. This chain's CDR3 is CASSQLAGGGGELFF. The DNA of the CDR3 is TGTGCCAGCAGCCAGCTAGCGGGGGGGGGTGGGGAGCTGTTTTTT.

This clonotype was seen only once. V and J are TRBV14 and TRBJ2-2; tentatively, D is TRBD1 (6 bases). Germline V gene lookup returns CDR1 SGHDN and CDR2 FVKESK. The CDR3 extends over 14 amino acids. Trimming shortened V by 4 bases and J by 3 bases, and 9 bases separated the two germline ends. CDR3 DNA: TGTGCCAGCAGCCGATACAGGGACACCGGGGAGCTGTTTTTT. It encodes CASSRYRDTGELFF.

This clonotype was observed at least ten times. The chain carries TRBV10-3 and TRBJ1-2; a possible D gene is TRBD1 (6 bases). The CDR3 is made up of 11 amino acids. The V and J ends lost 7 bases and 5 bases respectively, with 8 bases between them. Germline V gives CDR1 ENHRY, CDR2 SYGVKD. The DNA for the CDR3 is TGTGCCATCACCCAGGGGTATGGCTACACCTTC. The encoded protein is CAITQGYGYTF.

The V and J genes are TRBV6-1 and TRBJ1-2; weak D call: TRBD1 (5 bases). Trimming pared 6 bases from V and 3 bases from J, leaving 14 bases between. The germline CDR1 and CDR2 sequences are MNHNS and SASEGT. This CDR3 has 14 residues. The DNA of the CDR3 is TGTGCCAGCAGGGCGCAGGACACGTACTATGGCTACACCTTC. As protein: CASRAQDTYYGYTF.

The chain recombines TRBV7-2 with TRBJ2-3, with TRBD1 matching 7 bases. The CDR3 covers 14 residues. Per germline, CDR1 SGHTA and CDR2 FQGNSA. Trimming at V came to 5 bases and at J to 6 bases, leaving 8 bases not matched to a gene. The CDR3 nucleotides are TGTGCCAGCAGCCCGGGGACAGCACGGGATACGCAGTATTTT. Translated, it gives CASSPGTARDTQYF.

This chain connects TRBV29-1 to TRBJ1-4; maybe TRBD1 (6 bases). The CDR3 has 13 residues. Trimming pared 3 bases from V and 3 bases from J, leaving 8 bases between. Germline V gives CDR1 SQVTM, CDR2 ANQGSEA. The CDR3: CSVEWGPNEKLFF. The CDR3 region has the DNA TGCAGCGTTGAGTGGGGGCCTAATGAAAAACTGTTTTTT. The complete variable domain, with remaining parts taken from reference TRBV29-1 and TRBJ1-4, reads SAVISQKPSRDICQRGTSLTIQCQVDSQVTMMFWYRQQPGQSLTLIATANQGSEATYESGFVIDKFPISRPNLTFSTLTVSNMSPEDSSIYLCSVEWGPNEKLFFGSGTQLSVL.

This clonotype was counted between two and nine times. The rearrangement links TRBV28 to TRBJ1-3; a weak D match, TRBD1 (5 bases). This CDR3 contains 16 residues. The germline CDR1 and CDR2 sequences are MDHEN and SYDVKM. Trimming removed 1 base at V and 3 bases at J, with 13 bases between. Here the CDR3 reads CASSLSEGKYGNTIYF. CDR3 DNA: TGTGCCAGCAGTTTATCGGAGGGGAAGTATGGAAACACCATATATTTT.

As for this clonotype: One end of the junction does not line up with germline, which may come from a read error. This rearrangement joins TRBV7-9 to TRBJ2-1; maybe TRBD2 (6 bases). CDR1 and CDR2 from the germline V gene are SEHNR and FQNEAQ (reference sequence). CDR3 length equals 13 residues. CDR3 residues: CAGSLTGDNEQFF. CDR3 nucleotide sequence: TGTGCCGGCAGCTTAACGGGGGACAATGAGCAGTTCTTC.

This clonotype was detected a few times. This sequence joins TRBV11-2 and TRBJ2-5, with no clear D. From germline, CDR1 is SGHAT and CDR2 FQNNGV. The ends were cut back, 5 bases at V and 0 bases at J, with 10 bases in the middle. The CDR3 has 14 residues. CDR3 protein: CASSPIIHQETQYF. DNA for the CDR3: TGTGCCAGCAGCCCGATCATCCACCAAGAGACCCAGTACTTC.

A few counts support this clonotype. The chain is built from TRBV12-3 or TRBV12-4 and TRBJ2-1, with 7 positions matching TRBD1. The CDR3 totals 14 residues. The ends lost 3 bases at V and 9 bases at J; junction bases unmatched: 8. The CDR3 DNA is TGTGCCAGCAGTTTCGACAGGGTTGGTGGTGAGCAGTTCTTC. Protein product: CASSFDRVGGEQFF.

The chain recombines TRBV20-1 with TRBJ1-2; perhaps TRBD1 as D (5 bases). Trimming removed 6 bases from V and 6 bases from J, with 17 bases in between. The V gene's germline CDR1 is DFQATT and CDR2 SNEGSKA (reference sequence). The CDR3 extends over 13 amino acids. CDR3: CSAAVRGSNGYTF. Here the CDR3 DNA reads TGCAGTGCCGCCGTCCGGGGGTCTAATGGCTACACCTTC.

This clonotype was seen a few times. The J gene is TRBJ1-4, the V gene TRBV3-1; D not certain. Trimming took off 3 bases at V and 0 bases at J, with 14 bases between the two ends. The CDR3 runs to 17 residues. CDR1 and CDR2 from the germline V gene are LGHDT and YNNKEL (reference sequence). For the CDR3, the DNA is TGTGCCAGCAGCCAGGATTCAATCAGGACAACTAATGAAAAACTGTTTTTT. Its translation is CASSQDSIRTTNEKLFF.

The chain couples TRBV12-3 or TRBV12-4 to TRBJ2-7; possible D gene TRBD2, 5 bases. V was shortened by 6 bases and J by 5 bases, with 20 bases between the two germline ends. This CDR3 comprises 15 residues. The CDR3 here is CASRTTHGEKDEQYF. The CDR3 DNA follows: TGTGCCAGCAGAACCACACACGGGGAGAAGGACGAGCAGTACTTC.